This T cell receptor beta chain was profiled in a study of control samples from healthy donors and cancer patients (dated by TCRdb to the early 2020s). This clone was counted once. Which antigen it targets is not known. No base-level quality is on record; no much larger clone is a single base apart. The CDR3 spans 14 residues, from the cysteine through the phenylalanine. Only the CDR3 region is kept as DNA, spanning 42 bases read in frame from base 1. The germline V and J ends show losses of 3 bases and 5 bases respectively, and no gene match explains 4 bases of the junction. The germline V gene provides CDR1 MDHEN and CDR2 SYDVKM. The method behind the library was the immunoSEQ multiplex PCR assay. The source is immuneACCESS, and TCRdb retained only in-frame sequences with V and J called. Part of the clones is not carried over; for the studies checked, unresolved V genes explain less than half of this, and the remainder is unexplained. The sample table shows approximately 81,000 clones, and roughly 94% are seen once. The ten largest account for approximately 4.8% of the sample.

Sequenced: blood. The chain couples TRBV28 to TRBJ2-5, with 9 bases matching TRBD2. This receptor was taken from a woman aged 18-29 years in good health. The DNA sequence is given as TGTGCCAGCAGTTTTGCGGGAGGGCCGGAGACCCAGTACTTC. This sequence encodes CASSFAGGPETQYF.